This TCR beta chain originates from a study of human T cells and chemical hapten exposure. Time point here: patch test 1, 2 weeks after DPC sensitization. Treatment: therapeutic diphenylcyclopropenone sensitization with weekly scalp DPC. Total RNA was isolated from unfractionated whole blood. This clonotype was detected many times. TCRdb itself ran the RACE reads through MiXCR, one entry per CDR3 protein. The sample has approximately 41,000 distinct CDR3 sequences; under 4.5% are singletons. The receptor was derived from a man aged 50 to 59 with alopecia areata. Some clones in this sample may be carry-over from other donors' samples. This sample comprised whole blood, obtained in connection with sensitization to the hapten diphenylcyclopropenone (DPC).

The CDR3 DNA reads TGCGCCAGCAGCTTTCCAGCATCGGGCGAGCAGTACTTC. Translated, it gives CASSFPASGEQYF. The V and J genes are TRBV5-1 and TRBJ2-7; D call uncertain. V was pared by 2 bases and J by 6 bases, with 12 bases between. CDR1 is SGHRS and CDR2 is YFSETQ in the germline V gene. This CDR3 region has 13 residues.